The source of this T cell receptor (beta chain) is a study of radiation and T cells in renal cell carcinoma. Study-wide context: Nephrectomy followed 15 Gy stereotactic body radiation by 4 weeks. Findings and caveats of the study: No pretreatment tumor biopsies were available for baseline clonotypes. In blood, top tumor clones expanded by 2 weeks, shrinking by 4.

J lost 6 bases, V lost 4 bases, and 4 bases had no gene match. The length of the CDR3 is 13 residues. Germline lookup yields CDR1 SQVTM and CDR2 ANQGSEA. Sequencing was performed with immunoSEQ multiplex PCR; in TCRdb, only in-frame clones are kept and a portion is missing. The sample holds 20,000 to 25,000 clones; more than 75% are singletons and the top ten take around 42%. The time point is: baseline pretreatment blood. The treatment was: 15 Gy SBRT to primary tumor, nephrectomy 4 weeks later. The patient's renal cell carcinoma had clear cell pathology. As concerns this clone: Its antigen is unknown.

The input for sequencing was blood, taken from a patient whose treatment included radiotherapy and nephrectomy. The chain links TRBV29-1 to TRBJ2-7; 12 bases are shared with TRBD1. The TCR was taken from a man aged 55 to 70 with renal cell carcinoma. CDR3 loop: CSVVGTGGSEQYF. The DNA of the CDR3 is TGCAGCGTTGTCGGGACAGGGGGCTCCGAGCAGTACTTC.